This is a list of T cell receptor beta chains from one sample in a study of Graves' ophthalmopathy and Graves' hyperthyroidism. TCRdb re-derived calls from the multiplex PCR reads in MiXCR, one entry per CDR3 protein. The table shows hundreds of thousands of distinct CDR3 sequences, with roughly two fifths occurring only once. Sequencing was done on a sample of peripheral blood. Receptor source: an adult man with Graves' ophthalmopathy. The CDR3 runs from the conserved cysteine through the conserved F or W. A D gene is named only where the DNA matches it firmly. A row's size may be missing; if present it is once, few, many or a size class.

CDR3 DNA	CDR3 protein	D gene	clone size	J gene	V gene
TGTGCCAGCAGCGTACACAGGGGGCCCACACCTCTCTCTGGGGCCAACGTCCTGACTTTC	CASSVHRGPTPLSGANVLTF	TRBD1	NA	TRBJ2-6	TRBV9
TGTGCCAGCGGAAGGTGGGGACAGGGGGCAATCGGTCAGCCCCAGCATTTT	CASGRWGQGAIGQPQHF	TRBD1	few	TRBJ1-5	TRBV6-5
TGTGCCACCAGCAGAGATTCACAGTATGGCTACACCTTC	CATSRDSQYGYTF	NA	many	TRBJ1-2	TRBV15
TGCAGTGCCGTACGGACAGGGAGGGACTGGGGCAATTCACCCCTCCACTTT	CSAVRTGRDWGNSPLHF	TRBD1	NA	TRBJ1-6	TRBV20-1
TGTGCCAGCAGTTCGCGACGGAGAAACAATGAAAAACTGTTTTTT	CASSSRRRNNEKLFF	NA	once	TRBJ1-4	TRBV25-1
TGTGCCAGCAGCTCGAACACCCCCCAAGAGACCCAGTACTTC	CASSSNTPQETQYF	NA	few	TRBJ2-5	TRBV7-9
TGTGCCATCAGAAACACTAGCGGGAGGCACTACGAGCAGTACTTC	CAIRNTSGRHYEQYF	TRBD2	few	TRBJ2-7	TRBV10-3
TGTGCCAGCAGTCCGCACAGGGGGCGAAACACCGGGGAGCTGTTTTTT	CASSPHRGRNTGELFF	TRBD1	NA	TRBJ2-2	TRBV10-3
TGTGCCAGCAGGGTCCTTGCGGGAGCGTCGGACGAGCAGTACTTC	CASRVLAGASDEQYF	TRBD2	NA	TRBJ2-7	TRBV2
TGTGCCAGCAGTGAGGGGGGGGGTTACACAGATACGCAGTATTTT	CASSEGGGYTDTQYF	NA	NA	TRBJ2-3	TRBV10-3
TGTGCCAGCAGTCTCCGGCTAGCGGGAGTAGGGGAGACCCAGTACTTC	CASSLRLAGVGETQYF	TRBD2	NA	TRBJ2-5	TRBV12-3/TRBV12-4
TGTGCCAGCAGTTGGACTCAGGGGGCAGGTGGCTACACCTTC	CASSWTQGAGGYTF	TRBD1	few	TRBJ1-2	TRBV24-1
TGTGCCATCAGTGCTTCTCTGAATTCACCCCTCCACTTT	CAISASLNSPLHF	NA	NA	TRBJ1-6	TRBV10-3
TGCGCCAGCAGCCAAGTTACCGCCGGGACTAGCGGGAGGACCCACGAGCAGTACTTC	CASSQVTAGTSGRTHEQYF	TRBD2	NA	TRBJ2-7	TRBV7-9
TGTGCCAGCAGCCCCCATGTTGGGGGACAGAACTATGGCTACACCTTC	CASSPHVGGQNYGYTF	TRBD1	NA	TRBJ1-2	TRBV14
TGTGCCAGCAGCAACAGGGATGGAAAACTGTTTTTT	CASSNRDGKLFF	NA	NA	TRBJ1-4	TRBV7-9
TGTGCCAGCAGCGCAGGGGATGAAGCTTCCTTT	CASSAGDEASF	NA	NA	TRBJ1-1	TRBV5-1
TGTGCCAGCAGCTTTGGCTCGAGGACCCAAGAGACCCAGTACTTC	CASSFGSRTQETQYF	NA	NA	TRBJ2-5	TRBV5-8
TGTGCCAGCAGCGTTGAGCCGGGGCAAGAGACCCAGTACTTC	CASSVEPGQETQYF	NA	NA	TRBJ2-5	TRBV7-9
TGTGCCAGCAGCTTTACAGGGCCCTATGAAAAACTGTTTTTT	CASSFTGPYEKLFF	NA	few	TRBJ1-4	TRBV7-2
TGTGCCAGCAGTGAATGGATACAGGGTAATCAGCCCCAGCATTTT	CASSEWIQGNQPQHF	NA	NA	TRBJ1-5	TRBV2
TGTGCCAGCAGCTTACCAACAGGCGACTATAGCAATCAGCCCCAGCATTTT	CASSLPTGDYSNQPQHF	NA	NA	TRBJ1-5	TRBV7-8
TGTGCCAGCAGACAGGGTTCACCCTACGAGCAGTACTTC	CASRQGSPYEQYF	NA	NA	TRBJ2-7	TRBV7-9
TGTGCCAGCAGCCCGAGGTCGCAGGGACGCTCTGGGGCCAACGTCCTGACTTTC	CASSPRSQGRSGANVLTF	NA	many	TRBJ2-6	TRBV11-2
TGTGACACCAGTGACTACGAGGGGGCGGCTCAGCCCCAGCATTTT	CDTSDYEGAAQPQHF	TRBD1	NA	TRBJ1-5	TRBV24-1
TGTGCCAGCAGTTCAAAAGAAGGGTCACCCCTCCACTTT	CASSSKEGSPLHF	NA	NA	TRBJ1-6	TRBV25-1
TGTGCCAGCAGCAGGAACAGGGAATCTGGCGAGACCCAGTACTTC	CASSRNRESGETQYF	NA	NA	TRBJ2-5	TRBV10-3
TGTGCCAGCAGTGAAGGGACCTCCTACGAGCAGTACTTC	CASSEGTSYEQYF	NA	NA	TRBJ2-7	TRBV10-3
TGCGCCAGCAGCCAAGCGGGGGAATTCTACGAGCAGTACTTC	CASSQAGEFYEQYF	NA	few	TRBJ2-7	TRBV4-1
TGTGCCAGCAGCTATCCGTGGACAGGTCGAAATGAGACCCAGTACTTC	CASSYPWTGRNETQYF	TRBD1	few	TRBJ2-5	TRBV7-9
TGTGCCAGCAGTTACATACAGAACACTGAAGCTTTCTTT	CASSYIQNTEAFF	NA	few	TRBJ1-1	TRBV6-5
TGCAGCGCTGAGAACAATGAGCAGTTCTTC	CSAENNEQFF	NA	NA	TRBJ2-1	TRBV29-1
TGTGCCAGCAGCGAAACAGGGACGGATACTGAAGCTTTCTTT	CASSETGTDTEAFF	NA	NA	TRBJ1-1	TRBV2
TGTGCCAGCAGTCCCTGGGACAGCGTCTCGGGCTACACCTTC	CASSPWDSVSGYTF	TRBD1	NA	TRBJ1-2	TRBV10-3
NA	CVFLRPPDRDYGYTF	NA	NA	TRBJ1-2	TRBV25-1
TGTGCCAGCAGGCCAGGTATAGAAAAACTGTTTTTT	CASRPGIEKLFF	NA	many	TRBJ1-4	TRBV2
TGCAGCGTGAGGGGACTGAACTACGAGCAGTACTTC	CSVRGLNYEQYF	NA	once	TRBJ2-7	TRBV29-1
TGTGCCAGCAGCTTTGGAGGGATTCCCTCTGGGGCCAACGTCCTGACTTTC	CASSFGGIPSGANVLTF	NA	NA	TRBJ2-6	TRBV7-6
TGCAGTGCTCACGCTCCGGGACTAGCGGGAGTAGTGCAGTACTTC	CSAHAPGLAGVVQYF	TRBD2	few	TRBJ2-7	TRBV20-1
TGTGCCAGCAGCCCAACCCGGGACAGGGGAAGTGGCGAGCAGTACTTC	CASSPTRDRGSGEQYF	TRBD1	few	TRBJ2-7	TRBV7-3
TGTGCTAGCAGCCGAGGGCAGGGCTACCAAGAGACCCAGTACTTC	CASSRGQGYQETQYF	NA	many	TRBJ2-5	TRBV7-7
TGTGCCAGCAGCTTCCGGGACACCCGCTTCGGAGCTAGCGGCTCCTACGAGCAGTACTTC	CASSFRDTRFGASGSYEQYF	NA	once	TRBJ2-7	TRBV11-2
TGCAGTGCTAGACGCCTGGACAGCAGCACCGGGGAGCTGTTTTTT	CSARRLDSSTGELFF	NA	NA	TRBJ2-2	TRBV20-1
TGTGCCAGCAGCTTGACAGGGACCTGGGAGACCCAGTACTTC	CASSLTGTWETQYF	TRBD1	NA	TRBJ2-5	TRBV25-1
TGCAGTGCTCCCCCGCTGGCAGGGGGCCTGAAAGTTGGCTACACCTTC	CSAPPLAGGLKVGYTF	TRBD1	few	TRBJ1-2	TRBV20-1
TGTGCCAGCATGCAGGGTGCCGGGGAGCTGTTTTTT	CASMQGAGELFF	NA	many	TRBJ2-2	TRBV2
TGCGCCAGCAGCTTGGAGCACCCCTCGGGCGGAAAACTGTTTTTT	CASSLEHPSGGKLFF	NA	NA	TRBJ1-4	TRBV5-1
TGTGCCAGCAGTTACGTGGAATCCTTTGGCAATCAGCCCCAGCATTTT	CASSYVESFGNQPQHF	NA	few	TRBJ1-5	TRBV24-1
TGTGCCAGCAGTTTATATGCAGGGACTGAAGCTTTCTTT	CASSLYAGTEAFF	NA	NA	TRBJ1-1	TRBV27
TGTGCCAGTAGTCCCCGGGTCCGAGGGGAAGAAAAACTGTTTTTT	CASSPRVRGEEKLFF	NA	many	TRBJ1-4	TRBV19
TGTGCCAGCAGCTTAGGATTTTTTGCGAGGTCCGACACCGGGGAGCTGTTTTTT	CASSLGFFARSDTGELFF	NA	NA	TRBJ2-2	TRBV7-9
TGCAGCGTTGAAGAAGCTTTCAATCAGCCCCAGCATTTT	CSVEEAFNQPQHF	NA	many	TRBJ1-5	TRBV29-1
TGCAGTGTCGGACAGGGGAAGGAGCAGTACTTC	CSVGQGKEQYF	TRBD1	NA	TRBJ2-7	TRBV20-1
TGTGCCAGCAGCTTTAGCCGCGGGGGGCTAGGGCCCCAGCATTTT	CASSFSRGGLGPQHF	NA	few	TRBJ1-5	TRBV7-2
TGTGCCAGCTGGGGGACGAACACCGGGGAGCTGTTTTTT	CASWGTNTGELFF	NA	NA	TRBJ2-2	TRBV6-5
TGCAGTGCTAGGTCCGAGATCTACGAGCAGTACTTC	CSARSEIYEQYF	NA	few	TRBJ2-7	TRBV20-1
TGTGCCTGGAGTCTCAACGGAGATGAAGCTTTCTTT	CAWSLNGDEAFF	NA	NA	TRBJ1-1	TRBV30
TGTGCCAGCAGTTTTCGGGACGGGGAGCTGTTTTTT	CASSFRDGELFF	NA	NA	TRBJ2-2	TRBV25-1
TGTGCCAGTACACCGGGACAGGGATGGTTACCCCTCCACTTT	CASTPGQGWLPLHF	TRBD1	NA	TRBJ1-6	TRBV10-3